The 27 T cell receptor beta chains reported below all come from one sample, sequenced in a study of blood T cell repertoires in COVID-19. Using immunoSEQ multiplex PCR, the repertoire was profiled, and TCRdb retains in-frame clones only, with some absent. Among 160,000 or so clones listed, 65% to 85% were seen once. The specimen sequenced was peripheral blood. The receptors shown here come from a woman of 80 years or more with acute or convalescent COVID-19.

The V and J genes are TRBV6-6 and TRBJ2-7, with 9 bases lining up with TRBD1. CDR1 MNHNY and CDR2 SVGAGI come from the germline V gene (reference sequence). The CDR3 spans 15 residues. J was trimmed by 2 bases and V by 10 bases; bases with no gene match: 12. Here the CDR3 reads CATQPGQGPTYEQYF. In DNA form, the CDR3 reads TGTGCCACGCAACCGGGACAGGGACCTACCTACGAGCAGTACTTC.

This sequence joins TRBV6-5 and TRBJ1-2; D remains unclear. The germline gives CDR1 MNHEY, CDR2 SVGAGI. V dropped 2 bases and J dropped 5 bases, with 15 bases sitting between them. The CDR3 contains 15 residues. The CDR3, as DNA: TGTGCCAGCAGTTACAATAGTTTCGGAGGGTATGGCTACACCTTC. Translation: CASSYNSFGGYGYTF.

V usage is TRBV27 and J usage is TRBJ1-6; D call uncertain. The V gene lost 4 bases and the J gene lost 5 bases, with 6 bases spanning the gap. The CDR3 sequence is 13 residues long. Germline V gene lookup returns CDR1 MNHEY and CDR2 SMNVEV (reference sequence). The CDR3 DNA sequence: TGTGCCAGCAGTTCCGGAGATAATTCACCCCTCCACTTT. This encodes CASSSGDNSPLHF.

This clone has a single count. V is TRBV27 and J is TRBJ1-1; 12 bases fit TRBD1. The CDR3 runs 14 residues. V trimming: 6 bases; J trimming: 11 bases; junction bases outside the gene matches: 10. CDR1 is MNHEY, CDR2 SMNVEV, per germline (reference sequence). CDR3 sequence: CASSLGTGGAGAFF. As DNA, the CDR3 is TGTGCCAGCAGCCTAGGGACAGGGGGCGCAGGGGCTTTCTTT.

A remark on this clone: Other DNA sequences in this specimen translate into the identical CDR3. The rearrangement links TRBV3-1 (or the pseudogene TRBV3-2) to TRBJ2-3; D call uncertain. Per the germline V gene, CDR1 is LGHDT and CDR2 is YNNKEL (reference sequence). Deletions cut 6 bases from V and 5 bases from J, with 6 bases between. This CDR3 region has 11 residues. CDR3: CASSRGDTQYF. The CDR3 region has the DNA TGTGCCAGCAGTCGCGGAGATACGCAGTATTTT.

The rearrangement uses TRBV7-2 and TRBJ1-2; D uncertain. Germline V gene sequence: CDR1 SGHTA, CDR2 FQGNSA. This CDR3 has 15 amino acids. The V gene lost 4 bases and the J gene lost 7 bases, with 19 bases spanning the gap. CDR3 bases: TGTGCCAGCAGCTCCAGCGGCAGCCATTGGGGTGGCTACACCTTC. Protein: CASSSSGSHWGGYTF.

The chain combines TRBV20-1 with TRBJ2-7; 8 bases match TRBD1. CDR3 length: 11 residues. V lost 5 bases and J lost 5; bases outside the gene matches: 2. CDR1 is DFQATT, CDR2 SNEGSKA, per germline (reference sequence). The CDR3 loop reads CSAEQGDEQYF. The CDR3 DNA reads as TGCAGTGCTGAACAGGGGGACGAGCAGTACTTC.

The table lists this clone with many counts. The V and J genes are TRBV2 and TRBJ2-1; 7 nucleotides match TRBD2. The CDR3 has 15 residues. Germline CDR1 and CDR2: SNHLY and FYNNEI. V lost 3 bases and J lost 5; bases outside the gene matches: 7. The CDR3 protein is CASSDSFAGDNEQFF. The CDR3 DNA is TGTGCCAGCAGTGACAGTTTCGCGGGGGACAATGAGCAGTTCTTC.

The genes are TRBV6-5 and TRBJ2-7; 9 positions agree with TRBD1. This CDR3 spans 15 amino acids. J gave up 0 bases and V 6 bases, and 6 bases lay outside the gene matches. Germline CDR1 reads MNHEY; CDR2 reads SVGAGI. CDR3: CASSRDRGSSYEQYF. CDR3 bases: TGTGCCAGCAGCCGTGACAGGGGGTCCTCCTACGAGCAGTACTTC.

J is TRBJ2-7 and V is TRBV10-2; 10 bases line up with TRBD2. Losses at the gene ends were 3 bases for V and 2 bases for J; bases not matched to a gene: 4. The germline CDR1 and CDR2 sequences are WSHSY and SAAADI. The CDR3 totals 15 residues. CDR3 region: CASSDPSGGTYEQYF. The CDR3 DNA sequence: TGCGCCAGCAGTGATCCTAGCGGGGGAACCTACGAGCAGTACTTC.

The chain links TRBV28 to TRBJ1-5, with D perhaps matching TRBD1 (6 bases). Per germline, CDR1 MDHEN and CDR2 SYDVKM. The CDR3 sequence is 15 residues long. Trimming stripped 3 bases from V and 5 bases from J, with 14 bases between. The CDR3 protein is CASSLLTGSDQPQHF. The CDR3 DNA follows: TGTGCCAGCAGTTTGCTGACAGGTTCGGATCAGCCCCAGCATTTT.

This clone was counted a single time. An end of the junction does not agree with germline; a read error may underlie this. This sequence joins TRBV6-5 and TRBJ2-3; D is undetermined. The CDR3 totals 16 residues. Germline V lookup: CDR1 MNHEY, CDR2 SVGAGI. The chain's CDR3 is CASSHSERGHADTQYF. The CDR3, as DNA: TGTGCCAGCAGTCACTCAGAGCGTGGTCATGCAGATACGCAGTATTTT.

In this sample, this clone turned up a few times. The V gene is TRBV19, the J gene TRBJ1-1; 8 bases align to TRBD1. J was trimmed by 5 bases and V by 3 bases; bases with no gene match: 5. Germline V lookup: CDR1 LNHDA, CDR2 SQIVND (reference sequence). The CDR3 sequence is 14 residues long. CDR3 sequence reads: CASSMGRGPTEAFF. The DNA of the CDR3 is TGTGCCAGTAGTATGGGCAGGGGGCCAACTGAAGCTTTCTTT.

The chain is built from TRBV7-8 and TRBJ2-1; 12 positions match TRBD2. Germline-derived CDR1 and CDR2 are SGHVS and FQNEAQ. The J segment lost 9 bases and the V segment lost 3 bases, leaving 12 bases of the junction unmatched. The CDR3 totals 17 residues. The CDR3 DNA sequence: TGTGCCAGCAGCTTGGTAAGAGGACTAGCGGGGAAGGGTGAGCAGTTCTTC. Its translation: CASSLVRGLAGKGEQFF.

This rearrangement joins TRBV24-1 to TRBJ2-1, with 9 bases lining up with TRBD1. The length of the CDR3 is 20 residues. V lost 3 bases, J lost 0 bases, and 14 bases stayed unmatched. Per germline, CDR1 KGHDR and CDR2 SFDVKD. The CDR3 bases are TGTGCCACCAGTGATATACCCGGGACAGGGAAAATAGGCTCCTACAATGAGCAGTTCTTC. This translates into CATSDIPGTGKIGSYNEQFF.

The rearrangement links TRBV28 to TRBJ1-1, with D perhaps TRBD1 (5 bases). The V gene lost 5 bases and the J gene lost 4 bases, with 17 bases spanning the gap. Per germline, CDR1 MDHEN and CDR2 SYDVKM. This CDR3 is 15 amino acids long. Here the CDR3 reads CASSTGPLSSTEAFF. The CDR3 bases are TGTGCCAGCAGTACAGGACCTCTCTCGAGCACTGAAGCTTTCTTT.

The CDR3 DNA reads TGTGCCAGCAGTGGACAGGGGGGTGCTGAAAAACTGTTTTTT. Its protein product is CASSGQGGAEKLFF. This chain links TRBV2 with TRBJ1-4; 9 nucleotides agree with TRBD1. V gave up 4 bases and J gave up 7 bases; unmatched junction bases: 4. CDR1 SNHLY and CDR2 FYNNEI come from the germline V gene. This CDR3 region has 14 residues.

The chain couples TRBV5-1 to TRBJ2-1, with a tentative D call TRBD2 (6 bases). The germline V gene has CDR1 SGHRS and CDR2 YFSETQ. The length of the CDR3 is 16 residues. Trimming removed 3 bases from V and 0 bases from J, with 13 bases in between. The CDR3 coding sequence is TGCGCCAGCAGCTCGAGCGGGCAAAGCTCCTACAATGAGCAGTTCTTC. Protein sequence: CASSSSGQSSYNEQFF.

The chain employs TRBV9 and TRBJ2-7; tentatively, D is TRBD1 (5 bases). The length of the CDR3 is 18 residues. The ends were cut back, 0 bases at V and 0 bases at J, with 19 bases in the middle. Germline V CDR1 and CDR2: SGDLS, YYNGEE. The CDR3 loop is CASSVAPGQPTRSYEQYF. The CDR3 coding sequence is TGTGCCAGCAGCGTAGCTCCAGGGCAACCGACCCGCTCCTACGAGCAGTACTTC.

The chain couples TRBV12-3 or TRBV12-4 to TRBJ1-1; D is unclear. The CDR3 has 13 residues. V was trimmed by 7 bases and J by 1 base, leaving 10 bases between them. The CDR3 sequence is CASIAQPNTEAFF. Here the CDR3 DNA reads TGTGCCAGCATAGCGCAGCCGAACACTGAAGCTTTCTTT.

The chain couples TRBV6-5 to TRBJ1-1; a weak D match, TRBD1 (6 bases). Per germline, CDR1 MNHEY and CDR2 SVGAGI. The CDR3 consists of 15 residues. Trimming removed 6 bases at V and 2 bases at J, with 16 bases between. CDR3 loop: CASRSAGVLNTEAFF. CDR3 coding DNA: TGTGCCAGCAGGTCCGCAGGGGTCCTTAACACTGAAGCTTTCTTT.

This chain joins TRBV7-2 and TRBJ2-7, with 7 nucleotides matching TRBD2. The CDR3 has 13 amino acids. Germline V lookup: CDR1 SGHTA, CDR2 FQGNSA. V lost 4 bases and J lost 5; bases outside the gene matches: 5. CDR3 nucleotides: TGTGCCAGCAGCTACGGGAGGACTAACGAGCAGTACTTC. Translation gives CASSYGRTNEQYF.

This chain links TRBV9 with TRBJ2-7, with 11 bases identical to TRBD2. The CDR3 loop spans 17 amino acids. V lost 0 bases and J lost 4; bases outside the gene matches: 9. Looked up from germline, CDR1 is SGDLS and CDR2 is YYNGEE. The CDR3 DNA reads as TGTGCCAGCAGCGTAGCTGGGACTAGCGGATCATCATACGAGCAGTACTTC. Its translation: CASSVAGTSGSSYEQYF. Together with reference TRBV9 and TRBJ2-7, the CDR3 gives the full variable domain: DSGVTQTPKHLITATGQRVTLRCSPRSGDLSVYWYQQSLDQGLQFLIQYYNGEERAKGNILERFSAQQFPDLHSELNLSSLELGDSALYFCASSVAGTSGSSYEQYFGPGTRLTVT.

CDR3 loop: CASSQRRDEQFF. CDR3 nucleotides: TGTGCCAGCAGCCAACGGAGGGATGAGCAGTTCTTC. The chain combines TRBV3-1 (or the pseudogene TRBV3-2) with TRBJ2-1; D perhaps matches TRBD2 (6 bases). Germline-derived CDR1 and CDR2 are LGHDT and YNNKEL (reference sequence). CDR3 length: 12 amino acids. The V and J ends lost 2 bases and 8 bases respectively, with 7 bases between them.

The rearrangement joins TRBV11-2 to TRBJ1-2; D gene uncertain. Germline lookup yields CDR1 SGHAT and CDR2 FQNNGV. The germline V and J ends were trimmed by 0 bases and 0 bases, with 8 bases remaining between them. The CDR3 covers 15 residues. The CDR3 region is CASSLEGSTNYGYTF. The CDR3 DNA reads TGTGCCAGCAGCTTAGAGGGCAGTACTAACTATGGCTACACCTTC. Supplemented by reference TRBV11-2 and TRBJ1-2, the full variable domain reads EAGVAQSPRYKIIEKRQSVAFWCNPISGHATLYWYQQILGQGPKLLIQFQNNGVVDDSQLPKDRFSAERLKGVDSTLKIQPAKLEDSAVYLCASSLEGSTNYGYTFGSGTRLTVV.

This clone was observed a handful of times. The CDR3 sequence: CASSLVRDRGGNEQFF. The CDR3 bases are TGTGCCAGCAGCTTAGTAAGGGACAGGGGTGGGAATGAGCAGTTCTTC. The rearrangement uses TRBV11-2 and TRBJ2-1; 10 nucleotides match TRBD1. The junction had 7 bases not matched to a gene; V was cut back by 1 base and J by 7 bases. The CDR3 loop spans 16 amino acids. Germline CDR1 SGHAT, CDR2 FQNNGV.

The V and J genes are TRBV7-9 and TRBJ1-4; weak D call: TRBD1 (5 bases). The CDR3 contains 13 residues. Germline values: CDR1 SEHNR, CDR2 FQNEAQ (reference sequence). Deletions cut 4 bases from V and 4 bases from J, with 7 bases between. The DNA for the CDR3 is TGTGCCAGCAGCTCGGGACTTAATGAAAAACTGTTTTTT. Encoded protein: CASSSGLNEKLFF. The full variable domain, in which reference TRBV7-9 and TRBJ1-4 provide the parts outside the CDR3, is DTGVSQNPRHKITKRGQNVTFRCDPISEHNRLYWYRQTLGQGPEFLTYFQNEAQLEKSRLLSDRFSAERPKGSFSTLEIQRTEQGDSAMYLCASSSGLNEKLFFGSGTQLSVL.